A single sample gave rise to the 7 T cell receptor beta chains below, sequenced in a study of shared clonotypes between healthy human individuals. Measured with immunoSEQ multiplex PCR; TCRdb has only the in-frame clones, and not every one. Of fewer than 2.5 million clones in the sample, over 85% were seen once. Source material: naive CD4+ T cells from PBMCs. Specified subset: CD45RA+ positively selected. The receptor set was obtained from a man younger than 35 in good health. Some clones in this sample may be carry-over from other donors' samples.

This chain links TRBV29-1 with TRBJ2-3, with TRBD2 matching over 16 bases. The CDR3 spans 18 residues. Germline values: CDR1 SQVTM, CDR2 ANQGSEA. Trimming removed 4 bases from V and 4 bases from J; junction bases left unmatched: 11. The CDR3 sequence is CSVGGLAGGPQGADTQYF. CDR3 in DNA: TGCAGCGTTGGGGGACTAGCGGGAGGGCCGCAGGGAGCAGATACGCAGTATTTT.

Here the CDR3 reads CASIRGMNTEAFF. In nucleotides, the CDR3 is TGTGCCAGCATACGGGGAATGAACACTGAAGCTTTCTTT. The rearrangement links TRBV6-1 to TRBJ1-1, with D hard to call. The CDR3 runs to 13 residues. V was shortened by 7 bases and J by 0 bases, with 9 bases between the two germline ends. Germline CDR1 and CDR2: MNHNS and SASEGT.

The chain employs TRBV7-2 and TRBJ2-1; 15 bases agree with TRBD2. The CDR3 loop spans 15 amino acids. The V gene's germline CDR1 is SGHTA and CDR2 FQGNSA. Unmatched junction bases numbered 3, after V lost 5 bases and J lost 7 bases. The CDR3 DNA reads TGTGCCAGCAGCCGGACTAGCGGGAGGGTTAATGAGCAGTTCTTC. This translates into CASSRTSGRVNEQFF.

The V gene is TRBV4-1, the J gene TRBJ2-5, with 9 positions matching TRBD1. This CDR3 is 15 amino acids long. The germline gives CDR1 MGHRA, CDR2 YSYEKL. After removal of 4 bases from V and 4 bases from J, the junction contained 7 bases not matched to a gene. The CDR3 coding sequence is TGCGCCAGCAGCCGCACCGGGACAGGGATAGAGACCCAGTACTTC. It specifies CASSRTGTGIETQYF.

This chain joins TRBV7-3 and TRBJ2-4; weak D call: TRBD2 (5 bases). Trimming took off 1 base at V and 0 bases at J, with 16 bases between the two ends. This CDR3 is 18 amino acids long. Germline values: CDR1 SGHTA, CDR2 FQGTGA. The CDR3 nucleotides are TGTGCCAGCAGCTTAATTGAGGGTCTCCCCATAGCCAAAAACATTCAGTACTTC. Its translation: CASSLIEGLPIAKNIQYF.

The rearrangement joins TRBV4-2 to TRBJ1-5, with D unresolved. The V and J ends lost 0 bases and 2 bases respectively, with 11 bases between them. This CDR3 is built from 16 residues. Germline CDR1 reads LGHNA; CDR2 reads YNFKEQ. The CDR3 coding sequence is TGTGCCAGCAGCCAAGATTTTACCCGGGGCAATCAGCCCCAGCATTTT. Its protein product is CASSQDFTRGNQPQHF.

The chain joins TRBV9 to TRBJ1-3; no clear D gene. The CDR3 has 13 residues. Germline V gene data show CDR1 as SGDLS and CDR2 as YYNGEE. Deletions cut 4 bases from V and 4 bases from J, with 9 bases between. DNA for the CDR3: TGTGCCAGCAGCCCCGGAAAGGGAAACACCATATATTTT. It translates to CASSPGKGNTIYF.